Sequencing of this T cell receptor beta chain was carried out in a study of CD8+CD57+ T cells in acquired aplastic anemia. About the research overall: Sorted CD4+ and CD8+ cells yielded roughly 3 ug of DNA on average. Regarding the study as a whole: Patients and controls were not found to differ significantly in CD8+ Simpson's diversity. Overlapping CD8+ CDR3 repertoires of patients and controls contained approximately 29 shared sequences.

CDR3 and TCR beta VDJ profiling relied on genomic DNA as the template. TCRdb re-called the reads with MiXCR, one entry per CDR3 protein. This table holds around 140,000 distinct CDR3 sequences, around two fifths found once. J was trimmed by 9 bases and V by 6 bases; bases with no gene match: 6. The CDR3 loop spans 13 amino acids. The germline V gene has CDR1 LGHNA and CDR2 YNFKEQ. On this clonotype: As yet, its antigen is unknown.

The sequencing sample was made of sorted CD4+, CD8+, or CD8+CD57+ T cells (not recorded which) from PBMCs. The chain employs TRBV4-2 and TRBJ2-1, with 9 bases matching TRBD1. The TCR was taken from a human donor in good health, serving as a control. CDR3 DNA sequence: TGTGCCAGCAGGAGGACAGGGGAGATTGAGCAGTTCTTC. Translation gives CASRRTGEIEQFF.